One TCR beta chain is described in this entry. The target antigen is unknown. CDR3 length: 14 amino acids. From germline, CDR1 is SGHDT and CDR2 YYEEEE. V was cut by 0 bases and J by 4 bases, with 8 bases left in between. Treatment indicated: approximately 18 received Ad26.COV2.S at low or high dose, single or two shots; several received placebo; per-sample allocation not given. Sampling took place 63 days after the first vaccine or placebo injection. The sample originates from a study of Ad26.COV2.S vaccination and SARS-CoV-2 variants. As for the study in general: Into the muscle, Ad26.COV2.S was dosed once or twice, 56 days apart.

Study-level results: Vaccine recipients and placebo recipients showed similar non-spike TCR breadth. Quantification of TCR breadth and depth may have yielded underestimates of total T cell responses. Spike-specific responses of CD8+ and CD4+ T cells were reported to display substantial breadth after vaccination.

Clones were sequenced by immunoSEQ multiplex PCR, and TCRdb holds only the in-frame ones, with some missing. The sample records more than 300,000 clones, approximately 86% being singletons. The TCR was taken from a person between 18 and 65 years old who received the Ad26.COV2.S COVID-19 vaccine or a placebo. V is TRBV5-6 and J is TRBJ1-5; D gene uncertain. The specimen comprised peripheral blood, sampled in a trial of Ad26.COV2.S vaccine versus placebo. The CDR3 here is CASSLGQKNQPQHF. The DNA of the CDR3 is TGTGCCAGCAGCTTGGGCCAAAAAAATCAGCCCCAGCATTTT.